These T cell receptor beta chains were read from a single sample in a study of blood T cell repertoires in COVID-19. Libraries were prepared by immunoSEQ multiplex PCR; TCRdb keeps only in-frame clonotypes and omits some of them. The top ten hold around 12% of the sample, which has about 190,000 clones, under 80% seen once. What was sequenced was peripheral blood. Receptors were obtained from a woman aged 45-65 years with acute or convalescent COVID-19. Each CDR3 is given with its conserved first and last residue. The order of the fields is clone size, D gene, J gene, V gene, CDR3 DNA, CDR3 protein. D genes are given only for firm matches. Some rows mark clone size as missing; the rest say once, few, many or name a class of expanded clone.

size: .; D: .; J: TRBJ2-1; V: TRBV5-1; DNA: TGCGCCAGCAGCTCAAGGCTCGGGACACTGTACAATGAGCAGTTCTTC; CDR3: CASSSRLGTLYNEQFF
size: .; D: .; J: TRBJ1-5; V: TRBV6-5; DNA: TGTGCCAGCAGCCGCAGGGTCAATCAGCCCCAGCATTTT; CDR3: CASSRRVNQPQHF
size: .; D: .; J: TRBJ1-2; V: TRBV19; DNA: TGTGCCAGTAGTATAGGCAGAACTAACTATGGCTACACCTTC; CDR3: CASSIGRTNYGYTF
size: .; D: TRBD1; J: TRBJ2-7; V: TRBV29-1; DNA: TGCAGCGTTCTGCGACAGGGCAGGGGTGAGCAGTACTTC; CDR3: CSVLRQGRGEQYF
size: .; D: TRBD2; J: TRBJ2-3; V: TRBV5-4; DNA: TGTGCCAGCAGCCCTGGGTTAGCGGGGACTCTTGGGGATACGCAGTATTTT; CDR3: CASSPGLAGTLGDTQYF
size: .; D: TRBD1; J: TRBJ2-2; V: TRBV5-1; DNA: TGCGCCAGCAGTCGGGACAGCAACACCGGGGAGCTGTTTTTT; CDR3: CASSRDSNTGELFF
size: few; D: TRBD1; J: TRBJ1-6; V: TRBV25-1; DNA: TGTGCCAGCAGTGGACAGGGGCGGAATTCACCCCTCCACTTT; CDR3: CASSGQGRNSPLHF
size: .; D: .; J: TRBJ2-3; V: TRBV12-5; DNA: TGTGCTAGTGGTATTTTCCGGGCACAGGCTAGCACAGATACGCAGTATTTT; CDR3: CASGIFRAQASTDTQYF
size: .; D: TRBD2; J: TRBJ2-3; V: TRBV7-2; DNA: TGTGCCAGCAGCCCTCGGGGGAGGGCGATAGGAACAGATACGCAGTATTTT; CDR3: CASSPRGRAIGTDTQYF
size: .; D: .; J: TRBJ2-7; V: TRBV12-3/TRBV12-4; DNA: TGTGCCAGCAGCAGGGGCTACGAGCAGTACTTC; CDR3: CASSRGYEQYF
size: .; D: TRBD1; J: TRBJ1-1; V: TRBV6-2/TRBV6-3; DNA: TGTGCCAGCAGTTACCCACTAAAGGGGGCGGCTTTCTTT; CDR3: CASSYPLKGAAFF
size: .; D: TRBD1; J: TRBJ1-5; V: TRBV29-1; DNA: TGCAGCGTCCAAGAGACAGGGGGCATCAATCAGCCCCAGCATTTT; CDR3: CSVQETGGINQPQHF
size: .; D: TRBD2; J: TRBJ2-1; V: TRBV29-1; DNA: TGCAGCGTTGGAATTGGACTAGCATCCTACAATGAGCAGTTCTTC; CDR3: CSVGIGLASYNEQFF
size: few; D: .; J: TRBJ2-1; V: TRBV5-1; DNA: TGCGCCAGCAGCTTGCGGGGGGCACAGTTCTTC; CDR3: CASSLRGAQFF
size: .; D: .; J: TRBJ1-4; V: TRBV9; DNA: TGTGCCAGCACCCCTGGTTACAGCCCGGGAGAAAAACTGTTTTTT; CDR3: CASTPGYSPGEKLFF
size: .; D: .; J: TRBJ1-5; V: TRBV19; DNA: TGTGCCAGTAGTAAGAGTTCAAATCAGCCCCAGCATTTT; CDR3: CASSKSSNQPQHF
size: .; D: .; J: TRBJ2-2; V: TRBV10-2; DNA: TGCGCCAGCACCGAGGGTCTAGGGCGGGAGCTGTTTTTT; CDR3: CASTEGLGRELFF
size: .; D: TRBD1; J: TRBJ1-1; V: TRBV7-8; DNA: TGTGCCAGCAAGAGGGACAGGGGGCGAATCGCTGAAGCTTTCTTT; CDR3: CASKRDRGRIAEAFF
size: .; D: TRBD1; J: TRBJ1-5; V: TRBV27; DNA: TGTGCCAGCAGTTTATCCGGGACAGGGCGGAGGCAGCCCCAGCATTTT; CDR3: CASSLSGTGRRQPQHF
size: .; D: TRBD1; J: TRBJ2-7; V: TRBV7-6; DNA: TGTGCCAGCAGCTTGTTGGGAGGGGACAGGGGCTCCTACGAGCAGTACTTC; CDR3: CASSLLGGDRGSYEQYF
size: once; D: .; J: TRBJ1-5; V: TRBV29-1; DNA: TGCAGCGTTTCGGGGGTCGTAGGGCCCCAGCATTTT; CDR3: CSVSGVVGPQHF
size: .; D: .; J: TRBJ2-2; V: TRBV6-1; DNA: TGTGCCAGCAGTGATCCAGGGACCGGGGAGCTGTTTTTT; CDR3: CASSDPGTGELFF
size: .; D: .; J: TRBJ2-7; V: TRBV7-6; DNA: TGTGCCAGCAGCTTAGTGAGTAGCGAGCAGTACTTC; CDR3: CASSLVSSEQYF
size: .; D: TRBD1; J: TRBJ2-3; V: TRBV5-1; DNA: TGCGCCAGCAGCTTGGCTACCGGACAGGGCACAGATACGCAGTATTTT; CDR3: CASSLATGQGTDTQYF
size: .; D: .; J: TRBJ1-2; V: TRBV5-6; DNA: TGTGCCAGCAGTTCACTTACCGGGACAAGTAACGGCTACACCTTC; CDR3: CASSSLTGTSNGYTF
size: .; D: .; J: TRBJ1-6; V: TRBV6-6; DNA: TGTGCCAGCAGCCGCGACAGTTCACCCCTCCACTTT; CDR3: CASSRDSSPLHF
size: .; D: .; J: TRBJ1-1; V: TRBV29-1; DNA: TGCAGCGTTGAAAAGAGATATAACACTGAAGCTTTCTTT; CDR3: CSVEKRYNTEAFF
size: .; D: TRBD1; J: TRBJ1-4; V: TRBV2; DNA: TGTGCCAGCAGTGCCGGGACAGCGAAAGCAACTAATGAAAAACTGTTTTTT; CDR3: CASSAGTAKATNEKLFF
size: .; D: TRBD1; J: TRBJ2-2; V: TRBV5-5; DNA: TGTGCCAGCAGGACGGGACAGGGTGACACCGGGGAGCTGTTTTTT; CDR3: CASRTGQGDTGELFF
size: .; D: TRBD1; J: TRBJ2-1; V: TRBV5-6; DNA: TGTGCCAGCAGCTTCGGGACAGTTTACAATGAGCAGTTCTTC; CDR3: CASSFGTVYNEQFF
size: .; D: TRBD1; J: TRBJ1-2; V: TRBV7-9; DNA: TGTGCCAGCAGCAGGACAGGGGTCGATGGCTACACCTTC; CDR3: CASSRTGVDGYTF
size: once; D: TRBD1; J: TRBJ1-1; V: TRBV7-2; DNA: TGTGCCAGCAGCGCCCCCGGGACAGTAAACACTGAAGCTTTCTTT; CDR3: CASSAPGTVNTEAFF
size: .; D: TRBD1; J: TRBJ2-7; V: TRBV24-1; DNA: TGTGCCACCAGTGCCCGCGGGACAGGAATCTACGAGCAGTACTTC; CDR3: CATSARGTGIYEQYF
size: .; D: .; J: TRBJ1-1; V: TRBV28; DNA: TGTGCCAGCAGTTTACGACGGACATTTTTACCCACTGAAGCTTTCTTT; CDR3: CASSLRRTFLPTEAFF
size: .; D: .; J: TRBJ2-3; V: TRBV15; DNA: TGTGCCACCAGCAGAGAGGGAAGGGGTACGCAGTATTTT; CDR3: CATSREGRGTQYF
size: .; D: .; J: TRBJ2-7; V: TRBV7-9; DNA: TGTGCCAGCAGCTCAGGACAGAGCTCCTACGAGCAGTACTTC; CDR3: CASSSGQSSYEQYF
size: .; D: .; J: TRBJ1-5; V: TRBV28; DNA: TGTGCCAGCAGTGCCGAACCTACAAGGACAATGCCCCAGCATTTT; CDR3: CASSAEPTRTMPQHF
size: few; D: .; J: TRBJ1-1; V: TRBV6-5; DNA: TGTGCCAGCAGTTACTCCCGGGGGAACACTGAAGCTTTCTTT; CDR3: CASSYSRGNTEAFF
size: .; D: TRBD2; J: TRBJ2-3; V: TRBV3-1/TRBV3-2; DNA: TGTGCCAGCAGCCCCAGCGGGAGGGCCGCGGATACGCAGTATTTT; CDR3: CASSPSGRAADTQYF
size: .; D: .; J: TRBJ1-2; V: TRBV28; DNA: TGTGCCAGCAGCACACGAAGGAGTAACTATGGCTACACCTTC; CDR3: CASSTRRSNYGYTF
size: .; D: TRBD1; J: TRBJ1-1; V: TRBV18; DNA: TGTGCCAGCTCAGGGGACAGCTACACTGAAGCTTTCTTT; CDR3: CASSGDSYTEAFF
size: .; D: TRBD2; J: TRBJ2-3; V: TRBV7-9; DNA: TGTGCCAGCAGGGTTAGCGGGTCCACAGATACGCAGTATTTT; CDR3: CASRVSGSTDTQYF
size: .; D: TRBD1; J: TRBJ2-3; V: TRBV10-1; DNA: TGCGCCAGCTCTCTCCGACCACCGGGACAGGGTACAGATACGCAGTATTTT; CDR3: CASSLRPPGQGTDTQYF
size: .; D: .; J: TRBJ1-1; V: TRBV30; DNA: TGTGCCTGGAGTCGAGAGAACACTGAAGCTTTCTTT; CDR3: CAWSRENTEAFF
size: few; D: TRBD1; J: TRBJ2-6; V: TRBV24-1; DNA: TGTGCCACCAGTGATCCCCAGGGGGCTGGGGCCAACGTCCTGACTTTC; CDR3: CATSDPQGAGANVLTF
size: .; D: .; J: TRBJ1-1; V: TRBV10-3; DNA: TGTGCCATTGCAGCCCGGGACACGATGAACACTGAAGCTTTCTTT; CDR3: CAIAARDTMNTEAFF
size: .; D: TRBD1; J: TRBJ2-3; V: TRBV2; DNA: TGTGCCAGCACGACAGGGGGCGAAGATACGCAGTATTTT; CDR3: CASTTGGEDTQYF
size: .; D: TRBD1; J: TRBJ1-4; V: TRBV7-2; DNA: TGTGCCAGCAGCCCCGGGACAGGGTTAAAACTGTTTTTT; CDR3: CASSPGTGLKLFF
size: .; D: .; J: TRBJ1-1; V: TRBV27; DNA: TGTGCCAGCAGTCCCAGGGAAGGGATCACTGAAGCTTTCTTT; CDR3: CASSPREGITEAFF
size: .; D: .; J: TRBJ2-3; V: TRBV13; DNA: TGTGCCAGCAGCTTGTCCCTAGATACGCAGTATTTT; CDR3: CASSLSLDTQYF
size: .; D: TRBD1; J: TRBJ2-7; V: TRBV28; DNA: TGTGCCAGCAGATGGACAGGGGGACGGTCCTACGAGCAGTACTTC; CDR3: CASRWTGGRSYEQYF